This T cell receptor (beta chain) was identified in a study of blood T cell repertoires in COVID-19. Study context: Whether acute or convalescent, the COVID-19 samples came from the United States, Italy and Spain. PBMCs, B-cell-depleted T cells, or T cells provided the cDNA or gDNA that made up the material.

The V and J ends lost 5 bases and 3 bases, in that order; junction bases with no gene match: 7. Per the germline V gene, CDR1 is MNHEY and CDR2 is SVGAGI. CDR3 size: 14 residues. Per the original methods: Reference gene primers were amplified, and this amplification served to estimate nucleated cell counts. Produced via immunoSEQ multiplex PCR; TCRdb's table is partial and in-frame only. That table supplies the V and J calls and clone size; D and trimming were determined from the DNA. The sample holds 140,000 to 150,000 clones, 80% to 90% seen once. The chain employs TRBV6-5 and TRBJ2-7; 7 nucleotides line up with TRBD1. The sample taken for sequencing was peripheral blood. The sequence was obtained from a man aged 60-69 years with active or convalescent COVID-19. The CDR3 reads CASSRGTDNYEQYF. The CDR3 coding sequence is TGTGCCAGCAGTCGAGGGACAGACAACTACGAGCAGTACTTC.